The 17 T cell receptor beta chains given below trace back to one sample, sequenced in a study of response to subunit inactivated influenza vaccine. TCRdb re-called the RT-PCR reads through MiXCR, storing one row per CDR3 protein. The sample records 610,000 or so distinct CDR3 sequences, approximately 14% being singletons. The sample in question was PBMCs from blood, obtained less than 13 days after vaccination. Receptors were obtained from a man aged 50-59 years who received an inactivated influenza vaccine.

The chain joins TRBV5-1 to TRBJ2-3, with a weak D call TRBD1 (6 bases). The CDR3 runs to 14 residues. V dropped 4 bases and J dropped 4 bases, with 13 bases sitting between them. Per the germline V gene, CDR1 is SGHRS and CDR2 is YFSETQ. This chain's CDR3 is CASSISQGSDTQYF. Here the CDR3 DNA reads TGCGCCAGCAGCATATCACAGGGTTCAGATACGCAGTATTTT.

The rearrangement uses TRBV12-3 or TRBV12-4 and TRBJ1-1, with D perhaps matching TRBD1 (5 bases). The CDR3 covers 15 residues. V was cut by 2 bases and J by 4 bases, with 14 bases left in between. The DNA for the CDR3 is TGTGCCAGCAGTTTACGGGCAGGGATGGGCACTGAAGCTTTCTTT. This encodes CASSLRAGMGTEAFF.

The chain combines TRBV19 with TRBJ2-1, with 7 bases fitting TRBD2. CDR1 and CDR2 (germline): LNHDA, SQIVND (reference sequence). This CDR3 is 15 amino acids long. After removal of 6 bases from V and 5 bases from J, the junction contained 10 bases not matched to a gene. CDR3 DNA sequence: TGTGCCAGTAGGGAAGCGGGATATAGGGACAATGAGCAGTTCTTC. This gives the protein CASREAGYRDNEQFF.

This clonotype has more than one count but fewer than ten. J is TRBJ2-7 and V is TRBV7-9; 8 bases fit TRBD1. After removal of 5 bases from V and 4 bases from J, the junction contained 4 bases not matched to a gene. CDR3 size: 13 residues. Germline-derived CDR1 and CDR2 are SEHNR and FQNEAQ (reference sequence). The CDR3 coding sequence is TGTGCCAGCAGCACAACAGGGGGATACGAGCAGTACTTC. This encodes CASSTTGGYEQYF.

In its sample, this clonotype was seen a few times. This chain links TRBV20-1 with TRBJ1-6; no clear D gene. The CDR3 is made up of 13 amino acids. Trimming removed 8 bases at V and 3 bases at J, with 11 bases between. CDR1 DFQATT and CDR2 SNEGSKA come from the germline V gene (reference sequence). The CDR3, as DNA: TGCAGTCCCCAGGACGTCTATAATTCACCCCTCCACTTT. Its protein is CSPQDVYNSPLHF.

The chain links TRBV11-2 to TRBJ2-5; 8 nucleotides agree with TRBD1. The germline gives CDR1 SGHAT, CDR2 FQNNGV. This CDR3 comprises 15 residues. V gave up 2 bases and J gave up 4 bases; unmatched junction bases: 6. The CDR3, as DNA: TGTGCCAGCAGCTTAAACAGGGGGATATCAGAGACCCAGTACTTC. This sequence encodes CASSLNRGISETQYF.

This clonotype was recorded a few times. The V call is TRBV20-1, the J call TRBJ2-1, with D tentatively TRBD1 or TRBD2 (5 bases each). V was pared by 6 bases and J by 10 bases, with 10 bases between. Germline-derived CDR1 and CDR2 are DFQATT and SNEGSKA (reference sequence). This CDR3 comprises 10 residues. CDR3 sequence reads: CSAGPGEQFF. The CDR3 nucleotides are TGCAGTGCGGGGCCGGGGGAGCAGTTCTTC.

This clonotype was counted a few times. The chain uses TRBV5-1 and TRBJ2-3; D is uncertain. CDR3 size: 16 residues. Germline CDR1 SGHRS, CDR2 YFSETQ. Trimming stripped 0 bases from V and 7 bases from J, with 18 bases between. DNA of the CDR3: TGCGCCAGCAGCTTGGAACCCGGCCCCCTAGGCAATACGCAGTATTTT. Encoded protein: CASSLEPGPLGNTQYF.

This clonotype was seen only a few times. The chain couples TRBV10-3 to TRBJ2-5; 8 bases align to TRBD1. J gave up 6 bases and V 0 bases, and 9 bases lay outside the gene matches. Germline lookup yields CDR1 ENHRY and CDR2 SYGVKD. This CDR3 contains 16 residues. The CDR3 DNA is TGTGCCATCAGTGAGTCTGTCGGACAGGGTGGGAAGACCCAGTACTTC. It specifies CAISESVGQGGKTQYF.

The rearrangement links TRBV6-5 to TRBJ2-1, with D perhaps matching TRBD1 (5 bases). CDR1 is MNHEY, CDR2 SVGAGI, per germline. There are 17 residues in the CDR3. Trimming stripped 2 bases from V and 0 bases from J, with 14 bases between. DNA of the CDR3: TGTGCCAGCAGTTACCAGTTCCAGGGTAGCTCCTACAATGAGCAGTTCTTC. It is translated as CASSYQFQGSSYNEQFF.

The rearrangement links TRBV4-3 to TRBJ1-6, with 7 bases lining up with TRBD1. The CDR3 contains 15 residues. Per the germline V gene, CDR1 is LGHNA and CDR2 is YSLEER. V gave up 1 base and J gave up 10 bases; unmatched junction bases: 7. For the CDR3, the DNA is TGCGCCAGCAGCCAAGTATACAGGGGAAACTCACCCCTCCACTTT. It yields the protein CASSQVYRGNSPLHF.

This clonotype was seen only a few times. The chain has TRBV4-1 and TRBJ2-7; 10 positions match TRBD1. Germline V CDR1 and CDR2: MGHRA, YSYEKL. Trimming at V came to 4 bases and at J to 3 bases, leaving 9 bases not matched to a gene. The CDR3 sequence is 16 residues long. The CDR3 reads CASSPGTGALLYEQYF. CDR3 bases: TGCGCCAGCAGCCCCGGGACAGGGGCCCTCCTCTACGAGCAGTACTTC.

V is TRBV20-1 and J is TRBJ2-3, with unresolved D. The length of the CDR3 is 14 residues. Between the trimmed V and J ends, which lost 1 base and 4 bases, there was a span of 12 bases. CDR1 and CDR2 (germline): DFQATT, SNEGSKA (reference sequence). The CDR3 coding sequence is TGCAGTGCTAGAGTGGCCGGACGCGCAGATACGCAGTATTTT. This encodes CSARVAGRADTQYF.

This clonotype was found a few times. This chain uses TRBV6-1 with TRBJ1-1; D is unresolved. This CDR3 is built from 10 residues. Germline V lookup: CDR1 MNHNS, CDR2 SASEGT. Trimming shortened V by 6 bases and J by 7 bases, and 6 bases separated the two germline ends. The CDR3 nucleotides read TGTGCCAGCAGCCGGCTTGAAGCTTTCTTT. Translated: CASSRLEAFF.

This clonotype has a count of ten or more. The chain carries TRBV6-5 and TRBJ2-2; D unresolved. Germline V gene lookup returns CDR1 MNHEY and CDR2 SVGAGI. This CDR3 region has 12 residues. The ends were cut back, 6 bases at V and 2 bases at J, with 4 bases in the middle. The CDR3 spells CASRRNTGELFF. CDR3 coding DNA: TGTGCCAGCAGAAGAAACACCGGGGAGCTGTTTTTT.

The CDR3 here is CSAPARGGYEQYF. Written as DNA, the CDR3 is TGCAGTGCCCCTGCCAGGGGCGGCTACGAGCAGTACTTC. The J gene is TRBJ2-7, the V gene TRBV20-1, with D perhaps matching TRBD1 (6 bases). The CDR3 totals 13 residues. V lost 6 bases, J lost 3 bases, and 15 bases lay in between. The germline V gene encodes CDR1 DFQATT and CDR2 SNEGSKA (reference sequence).

The rearrangement links TRBV20-1 to TRBJ2-1; TRBD1 matches 8 bases. CDR3 length equals 14 residues. V lost 6 bases to trimming and J lost 5 bases; unmatched junction nucleotides: 9. Per germline, CDR1 DFQATT and CDR2 SNEGSKA (reference sequence). This CDR3 is CSAAWTGRDNEQFF. CDR3 DNA: TGCAGTGCCGCCTGGACAGGGCGCGACAATGAGCAGTTCTTC.